This T cell receptor (beta chain) comes out of a study of pediatric ulcerative colitis. Sequenced by immunoSEQ multiplex PCR; TCRdb stores in-frame clones only, minus some. The table lists tens of thousands of clones, roughly 72% of them singletons. One to two pinch biopsies were taken from the rectum during colonoscopy. Losses at the gene ends were 4 bases for V and 9 bases for J; bases not matched to a gene: 8. CDR3 size: 15 residues. Germline V lookup: CDR1 SGHTS, CDR2 YDEGEE. The sequenced sample was gut tissue. The TCR comes from a boy between 5 and 17 years old with moderate ulcerative colitis. The rearrangement links TRBV5-8 to TRBJ2-1; TRBD2 agrees at 12 bases. In nucleotides, the CDR3 is TGTGCCAGCAGCCCGACTAGCGGGAGATCGGGTGAGCAGTTCTTC. It encodes CASSPTSGRSGEQFF. Variable domain in full (rest from reference TRBV5-8 and TRBJ2-1): EAGVTQSPTHLIKTRGQQATLRCSPISGHTSVYWYQQALGLGLQFLLWYDEGEERNRGNFPPRFSGRQFPNYSSELNVNALELEDSALYLCASSPTSGRSGEQFFGPGTRLTVL.